This record looks at one T cell receptor (beta chain) sequence and its context. These data are taken from a study of blood T cell repertoires in COVID-19. With 0 bases removed from V and 0 bases from J, the gap between germline ends came to 12 bases. Germline V gene sequence: CDR1 LGHNA, CDR2 YNFKEQ. The CDR3 length is 16 residues. Generated by immunoSEQ multiplex PCR, the TCRdb table keeps only in-frame clones and is missing some. Here the sample spans 450,000 to 500,000 clones, 80% to 90% being singletons. The sequenced sample consisted of peripheral blood. The origin of this receptor is a human donor in a cohort sampled during active COVID-19. J is TRBJ2-7 and V is TRBV4-2, with D tentatively TRBD1 (7 bases). The DNA for the CDR3 is TGTGCCAGCAGCCAAGAGGGGGGACAGAACTCCTACGAGCAGTACTTC. Translating gives CASSQEGGQNSYEQYF.